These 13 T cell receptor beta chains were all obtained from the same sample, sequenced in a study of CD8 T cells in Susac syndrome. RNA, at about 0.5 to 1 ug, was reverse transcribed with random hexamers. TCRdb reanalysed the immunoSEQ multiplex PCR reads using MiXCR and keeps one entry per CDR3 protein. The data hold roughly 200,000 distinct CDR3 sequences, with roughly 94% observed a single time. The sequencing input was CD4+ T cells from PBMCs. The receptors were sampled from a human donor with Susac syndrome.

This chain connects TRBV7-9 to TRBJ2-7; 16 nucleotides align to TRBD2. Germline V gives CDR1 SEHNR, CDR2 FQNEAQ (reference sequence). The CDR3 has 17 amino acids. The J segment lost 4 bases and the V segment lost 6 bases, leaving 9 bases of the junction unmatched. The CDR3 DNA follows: TGTGCCAGCAGACCACCGCCGGGACTAGCGGGGGGGTACGAGCAGTACTTC. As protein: CASRPPPGLAGGYEQYF.

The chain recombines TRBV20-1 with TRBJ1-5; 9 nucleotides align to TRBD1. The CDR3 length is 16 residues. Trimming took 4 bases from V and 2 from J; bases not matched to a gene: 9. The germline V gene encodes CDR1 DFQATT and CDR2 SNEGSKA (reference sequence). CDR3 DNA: TGCAGTGCTATCGGGACAGGGATTGGCGGCAATCAGCCCCAGCATTTT. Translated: CSAIGTGIGGNQPQHF.

CDR3 nucleotides: TGTGCCTGGGACAGGGTTTTTGCGGAGACCCAGTACTTC. This encodes CAWDRVFAETQYF. The chain recombines TRBV30 with TRBJ2-5; 7 bases are shared with TRBD1. The V gene's germline CDR1 is GTSNPN and CDR2 SVGIG (reference sequence). J gave up 5 bases and V 5 bases, and 8 bases lay outside the gene matches. The length of the CDR3 is 13 residues.

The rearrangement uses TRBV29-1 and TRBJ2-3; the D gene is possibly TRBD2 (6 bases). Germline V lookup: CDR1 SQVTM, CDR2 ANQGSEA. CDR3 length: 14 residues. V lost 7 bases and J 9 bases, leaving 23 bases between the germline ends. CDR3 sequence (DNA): TGCAGCGGACGACTAGGAGGGGTGGGTGGAACGCAGTATTTT. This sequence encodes CSGRLGGVGGTQYF.

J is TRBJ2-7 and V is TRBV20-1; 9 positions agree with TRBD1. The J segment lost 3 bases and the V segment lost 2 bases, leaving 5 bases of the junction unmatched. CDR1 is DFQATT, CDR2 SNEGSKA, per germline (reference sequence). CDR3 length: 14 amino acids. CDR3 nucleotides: TGCAGTGCTAGATGGGGGACAGGGAGCTACGAGCAGTACTTC. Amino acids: CSARWGTGSYEQYF.

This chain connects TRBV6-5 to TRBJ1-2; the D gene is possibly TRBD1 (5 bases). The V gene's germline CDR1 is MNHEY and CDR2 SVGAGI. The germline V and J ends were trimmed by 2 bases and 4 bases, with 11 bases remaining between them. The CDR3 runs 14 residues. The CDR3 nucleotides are TGTGCCAGCAGTTACGGGGGACCGACCTATGGCTACACCTTC. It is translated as CASSYGGPTYGYTF.

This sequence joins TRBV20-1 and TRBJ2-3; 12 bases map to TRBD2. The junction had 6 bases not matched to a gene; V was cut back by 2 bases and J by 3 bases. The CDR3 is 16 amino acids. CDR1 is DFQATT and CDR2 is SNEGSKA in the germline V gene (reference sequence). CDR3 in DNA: TGCAGTGCTAGACTCCCCACTAGCGGGAGGACAGATACGCAGTATTTT. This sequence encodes CSARLPTSGRTDTQYF.

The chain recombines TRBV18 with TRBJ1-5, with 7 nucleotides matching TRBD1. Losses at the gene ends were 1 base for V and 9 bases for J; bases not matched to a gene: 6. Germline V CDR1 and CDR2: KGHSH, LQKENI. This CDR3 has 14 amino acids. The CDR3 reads CASSPQQGSAPQHF. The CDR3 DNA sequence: TGTGCCAGCTCACCACAACAGGGGTCGGCGCCCCAGCATTTT.

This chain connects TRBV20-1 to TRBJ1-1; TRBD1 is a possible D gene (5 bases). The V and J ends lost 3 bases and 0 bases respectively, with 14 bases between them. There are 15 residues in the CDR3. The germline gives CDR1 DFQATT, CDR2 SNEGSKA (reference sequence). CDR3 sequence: CSASFAGPMNTEAFF. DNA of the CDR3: TGCAGTGCTAGTTTCGCGGGGCCCATGAACACTGAAGCTTTCTTT.

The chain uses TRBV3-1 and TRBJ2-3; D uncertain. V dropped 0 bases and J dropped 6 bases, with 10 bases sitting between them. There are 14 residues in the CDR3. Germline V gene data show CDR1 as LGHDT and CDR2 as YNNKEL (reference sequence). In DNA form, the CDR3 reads TGTGCCAGCAGCCAAGATTCTCGAAGGGATACGCAGTATTTT. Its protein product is CASSQDSRRDTQYF.

CDR3 DNA: TGTGCCAGCACCACGACACGGGGGACTGAAGCTTTCTTT. Amino acids: CASTTTRGTEAFF. This chain connects TRBV28 to TRBJ1-1; TRBD1 is a possible D gene (5 bases). The CDR3 has 13 residues. Germline V gene lookup returns CDR1 MDHEN and CDR2 SYDVKM. Trimming cost V 7 bases and J 5 bases, with 14 bases left between them.

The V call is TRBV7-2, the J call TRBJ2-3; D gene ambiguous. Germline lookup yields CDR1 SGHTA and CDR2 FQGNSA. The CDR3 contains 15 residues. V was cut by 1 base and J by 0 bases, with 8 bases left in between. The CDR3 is CASSLVGTSTDTQYF. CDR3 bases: TGTGCCAGCAGCTTAGTGGGTACTAGCACAGATACGCAGTATTTT.

The CDR3 sequence is CASSYGAANTGELFF. The CDR3 DNA sequence: TGTGCCAGCAGCTACGGAGCGGCGAACACCGGGGAGCTGTTTTTT. V gene TRBV7-2 combines with J gene TRBJ2-2; perhaps TRBD2 as D (5 bases). V gave up 4 bases and J gave up 0 bases, with 9 bases separating them. The CDR3 consists of 15 residues. Germline values: CDR1 SGHTA, CDR2 FQGNSA.